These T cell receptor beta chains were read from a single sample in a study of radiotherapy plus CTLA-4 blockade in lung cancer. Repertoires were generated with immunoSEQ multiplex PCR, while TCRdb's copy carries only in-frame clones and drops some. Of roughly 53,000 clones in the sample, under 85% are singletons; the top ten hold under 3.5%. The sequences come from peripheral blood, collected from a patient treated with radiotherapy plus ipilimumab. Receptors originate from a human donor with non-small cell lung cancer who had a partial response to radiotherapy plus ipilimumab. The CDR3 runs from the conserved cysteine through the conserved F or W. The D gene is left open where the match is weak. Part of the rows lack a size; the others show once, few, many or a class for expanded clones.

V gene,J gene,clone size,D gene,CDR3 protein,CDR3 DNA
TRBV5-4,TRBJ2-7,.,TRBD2,CASSLAGGREQYF,TGTGCCAGCAGTTTAGCGGGGGGGCGCGAGCAGTACTTC
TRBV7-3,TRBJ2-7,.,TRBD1,CASSQGTGGREQYF,TGTGCCAGCAGCCAAGGGACAGGGGGCCGTGAGCAGTACTTC
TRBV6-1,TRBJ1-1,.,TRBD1,CASSDYRTGMGTEAFF,TGTGCCAGCAGTGATTACCGGACAGGGATGGGCACTGAAGCTTTCTTT
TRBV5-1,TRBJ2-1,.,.,CASSGRGADNEQFF,TGCGCCAGCAGCGGACGGGGGGCGGACAATGAGCAGTTCTTC
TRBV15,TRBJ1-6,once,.,CATSRNRDSPLHF,TGTGCCACCAGCAGAAATCGTGATTCACCCCTCCACTTT
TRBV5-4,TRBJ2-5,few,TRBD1,CASSLGGQGTQYF,TGTGCCAGCAGCTTGGGGGGACAGGGAACCCAGTACTTC
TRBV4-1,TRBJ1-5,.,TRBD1,CASSQEGGTGADNQPQHF,TGCGCCAGCAGCCAAGAAGGAGGGACAGGGGCGGACAATCAGCCCCAGCATTTT
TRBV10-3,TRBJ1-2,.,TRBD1,CAINPTGGVYGYTF,TGTGCCATCAATCCGACAGGGGGCGTCTATGGCTACACCTTC
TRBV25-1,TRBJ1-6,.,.,CASSEYLGDYSPLHF,TGTGCCAGCAGTGAATATCTCGGGGATTACTCACCCCTCCACTTT
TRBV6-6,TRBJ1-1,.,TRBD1,CASSYSRVTGDTEAFF,TGTGCCAGCAGTTACAGTAGAGTGACAGGGGACACTGAAGCTTTCTTT
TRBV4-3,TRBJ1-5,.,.,CASSQERGDQPQHF,TGCGCCAGCAGCCAAGAACGCGGGGATCAGCCCCAGCATTTT
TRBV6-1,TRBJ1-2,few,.,CASSSNTGTYGYTF,TGTGCCAGCAGCTCAAACACAGGGACCTATGGCTACACCTTC
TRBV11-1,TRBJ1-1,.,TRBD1,CASSLGTGNTEAFF,TGTGCCAGCAGCCTCGGGACAGGGAACACTGAAGCTTTCTTT
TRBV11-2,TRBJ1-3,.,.,CASSLVAGDSGNTIYF,TGTGCCAGCAGCTTAGTAGCAGGGGACTCTGGAAACACCATATATTTT
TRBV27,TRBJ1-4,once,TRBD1,CASSPRDSNEKLFF,TGTGCCAGCAGCCCACGGGACAGTAATGAAAAACTGTTTTTT
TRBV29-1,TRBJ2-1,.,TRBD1,CSVEGTGWGNEQFF,TGCAGCGTTGAAGGGACAGGGTGGGGGAATGAGCAGTTCTTC
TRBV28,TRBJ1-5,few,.,CASSLLEPQHF,TGTGCCAGCAGTTTACTAGAGCCCCAGCATTTT
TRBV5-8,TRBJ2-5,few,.,CASRRQWRETQYF,TGTGCCAGCAGGAGACAGTGGCGGGAGACCCAGTACTTC
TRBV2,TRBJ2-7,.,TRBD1,CASTRDSYEQYF,TGTGCCAGCACCCGGGACAGCTACGAGCAGTACTTC
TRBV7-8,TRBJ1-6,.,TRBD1,CASSAEGQASPLHF,TGTGCCAGCAGCGCAGAGGGACAGGCTTCACCCCTCCACTTT
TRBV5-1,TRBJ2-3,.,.,CASSLSLLLSEAAQYTQYF,TGCGCCAGCAGCTTGAGTCTCCTACTTTCAGAGGCAGCTCAGTATACGCAGTATTTT
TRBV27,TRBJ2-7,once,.,CASSLTWDTYEQYF,TGTGCCAGCAGTTTAACCTGGGACACCTACGAGCAGTACTTC
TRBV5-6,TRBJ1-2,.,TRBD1,CASSPGTGSPLQGYTF,TGTGCCAGCAGCCCCGGGACAGGCTCCCCGCTCCAAGGCTACACCTTC
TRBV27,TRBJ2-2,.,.,CASRSTSNTGELFF,TGTGCCAGCAGGTCTACGAGCAACACCGGGGAGCTGTTTTTT
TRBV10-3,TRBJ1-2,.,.,CAISRGDGYTF,TGTGCCATCAGCCGCGGGGACGGCTACACCTTC
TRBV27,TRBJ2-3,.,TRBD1,CASTNSRGTVFTDTQYF,TGTGCCAGCACCAACTCACGAGGGACAGTTTTTACAGATACGCAGTATTTT
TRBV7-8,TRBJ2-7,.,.,CASSLNRQVVDEQYF,TGTGCCAGCAGCTTAAACCGACAGGTGGTGGACGAGCAGTACTTC
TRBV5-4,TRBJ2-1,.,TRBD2,CASSSLSGSYNEQFF,TGTGCCAGCAGCTCCCTTAGCGGGAGCTACAATGAGCAGTTCTTC
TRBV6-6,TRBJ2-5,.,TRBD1,CAGRTGGEETQYF,TGTGCCGGTCGGACAGGGGGGGAAGAGACCCAGTACTTC
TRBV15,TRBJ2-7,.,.,CATSQGSSHEQYF,TGTGCCACCAGCCAGGGGAGTTCCCACGAGCAGTACTTC
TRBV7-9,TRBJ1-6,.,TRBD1,CASSLAGGKYNSPLHF,TGTGCCAGCAGCTTAGCAGGGGGCAAATATAATTCACCCCTCCACTTT
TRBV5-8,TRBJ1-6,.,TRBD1,CASSLVRGRQGATNSPLHF,TGTGCCAGCAGCTTGGTCAGGGGTCGGCAGGGGGCTACGAATTCACCCCTCCACTTT
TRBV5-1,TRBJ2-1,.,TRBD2,CASSLSSSGGAGEQFF,TGCGCCAGCAGCTTGAGTTCCAGCGGGGGGGCCGGTGAGCAGTTCTTC
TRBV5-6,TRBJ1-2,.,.,CASSFRGYGYTF,TGTGCCAGCAGCTTCAGAGGCTATGGCTACACCTTC
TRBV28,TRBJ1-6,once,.,CASRRQNSPLHF,TGTGCCAGCCGGCGACAGAATTCACCCCTCCACTTT
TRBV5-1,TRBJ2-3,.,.,CASAVTDTQYF,TGCGCCAGCGCGGTAACAGATACGCAGTATTTT
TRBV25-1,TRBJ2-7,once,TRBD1,CASLGDRGFLYEQYF,TGTGCCAGCCTAGGGGACAGGGGGTTTCTCTACGAGCAGTACTTC
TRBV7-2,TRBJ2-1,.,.,CASSLGGGAYNEQFF,TGTGCCAGCAGCTTAGGAGGGGGGGCCTACAATGAGCAGTTCTTC
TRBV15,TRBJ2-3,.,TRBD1,CATSRDPTGTDTQYF,TGTGCCACCAGCAGAGATCCGACAGGGACAGATACGCAGTATTTT
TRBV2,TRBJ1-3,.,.,CAGQSSGNTIYF,TGTGCCGGACAGAGCTCTGGAAACACCATATATTTT
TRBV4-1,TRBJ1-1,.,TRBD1,CASSRGQVNTEAFF,TGCGCCAGCAGCCGAGGACAGGTGAACACTGAAGCTTTCTTT
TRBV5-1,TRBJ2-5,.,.,CASSFSGQETQYF,TGCGCCAGCAGCTTCTCGGGTCAAGAGACCCAGTACTTC
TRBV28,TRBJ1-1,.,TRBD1,CASRDPGQGFTGTEAFF,TGTGCCAGCAGGGATCCGGGACAGGGGTTTACGGGCACTGAAGCTTTCTTT
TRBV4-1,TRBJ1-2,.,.,CASSQDQIYGYTF,TGCGCCAGCAGCCAAGATCAGATCTATGGCTACACCTTC
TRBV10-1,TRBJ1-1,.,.,CASSAAGATEAFF,TGCGCCAGCAGTGCTGCAGGGGCCACTGAAGCTTTCTTT
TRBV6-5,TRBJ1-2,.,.,CASSYSGADYGYTF,TGTGCCAGCAGTTACTCAGGGGCGGACTATGGCTACACCTTC
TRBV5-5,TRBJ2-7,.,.,CASSPSGTGPYEQYF,TGTGCCAGCAGCCCCTCCGGGACTGGGCCCTACGAGCAGTACTTC
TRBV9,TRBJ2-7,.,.,CASSVQAFTREQYF,TGTGCCAGCAGCGTACAAGCCTTTACCCGCGAGCAGTACTTC
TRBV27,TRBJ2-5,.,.,CASTDSYQETQYF,TGTGCCAGCACTGACAGTTACCAAGAGACCCAGTACTTC
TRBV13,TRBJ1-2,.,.,CASSLSGRPNYGYTF,TGTGCCAGCAGCTTAAGCGGCAGGCCTAACTATGGCTACACCTTC
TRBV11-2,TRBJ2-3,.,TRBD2,CASSLASAGGLDTQYF,TGTGCCAGCAGCTTAGCGTCGGCGGGGGGGCTAGATACGCAGTATTTT
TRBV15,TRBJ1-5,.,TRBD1,CATSRNTGGDNQPQHF,TGTGCCACCAGCAGGAATACAGGGGGGGACAATCAGCCCCAGCATTTT
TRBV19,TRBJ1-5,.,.,CASSPRGTLSNQPQHF,TGTGCCAGTAGTCCCAGAGGGACACTGAGCAATCAGCCCCAGCATTTT